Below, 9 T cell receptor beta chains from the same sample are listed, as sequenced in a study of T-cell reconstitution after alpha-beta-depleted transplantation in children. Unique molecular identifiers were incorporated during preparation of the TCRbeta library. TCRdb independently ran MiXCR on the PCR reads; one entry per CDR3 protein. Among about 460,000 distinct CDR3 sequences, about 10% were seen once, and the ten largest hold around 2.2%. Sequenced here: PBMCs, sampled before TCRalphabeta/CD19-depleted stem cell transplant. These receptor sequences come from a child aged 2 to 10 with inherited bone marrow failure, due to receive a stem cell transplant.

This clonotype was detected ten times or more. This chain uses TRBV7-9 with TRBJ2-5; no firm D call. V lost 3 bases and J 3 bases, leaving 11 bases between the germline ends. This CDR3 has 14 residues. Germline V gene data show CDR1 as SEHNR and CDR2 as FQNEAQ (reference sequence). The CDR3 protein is CASSLFSPEETQYF. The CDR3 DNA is TGTGCCAGCAGCTTGTTCAGCCCCGAAGAGACCCAGTACTTC.

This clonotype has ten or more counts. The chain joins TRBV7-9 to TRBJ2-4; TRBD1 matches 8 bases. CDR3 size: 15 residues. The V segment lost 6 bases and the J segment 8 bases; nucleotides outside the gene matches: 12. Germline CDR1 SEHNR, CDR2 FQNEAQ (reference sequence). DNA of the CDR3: TGTGCCAGCAGTACAGAACCGGGACAGGAGGACATTCAGTACTTC. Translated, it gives CASSTEPGQEDIQYF.

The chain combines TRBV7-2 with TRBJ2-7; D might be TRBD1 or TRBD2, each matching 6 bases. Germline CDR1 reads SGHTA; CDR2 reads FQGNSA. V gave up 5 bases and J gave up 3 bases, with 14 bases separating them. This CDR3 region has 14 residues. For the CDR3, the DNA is TGTGCCAGCAGCCTTAAGGGGGGTTACTACGAGCAGTACTTC. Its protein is CASSLKGGYYEQYF.

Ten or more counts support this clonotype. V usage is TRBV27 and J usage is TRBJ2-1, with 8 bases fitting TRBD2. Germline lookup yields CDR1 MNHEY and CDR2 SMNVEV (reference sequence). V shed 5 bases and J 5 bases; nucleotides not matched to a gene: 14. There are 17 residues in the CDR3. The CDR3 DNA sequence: TGTGCCAGCAGTCCTAGCGGGCCCTCCATATTTCACAATGAGCAGTTCTTC. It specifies CASSPSGPSIFHNEQFF.

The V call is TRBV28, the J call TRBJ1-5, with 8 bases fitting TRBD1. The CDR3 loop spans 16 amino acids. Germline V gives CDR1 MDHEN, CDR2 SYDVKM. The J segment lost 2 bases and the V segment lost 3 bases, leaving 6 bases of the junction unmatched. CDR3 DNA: TGTGCCAGCAGTTTGAGGACAGGGCGCCGCAATCAGCCCCAGCATTTT. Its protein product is CASSLRTGRRNQPQHF.

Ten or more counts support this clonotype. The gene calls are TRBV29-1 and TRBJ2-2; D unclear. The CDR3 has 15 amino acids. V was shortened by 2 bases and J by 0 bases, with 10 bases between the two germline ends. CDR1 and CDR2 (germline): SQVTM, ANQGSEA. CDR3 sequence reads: CSVEYSFTNTGELFF. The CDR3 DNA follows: TGCAGCGTTGAATATAGTTTTACGAACACCGGGGAGCTGTTTTTT.

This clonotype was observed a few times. CDR3 sequence reads: CAGREGRNYGYTF. CDR3 DNA sequence: TGTGCCGGACGGGAGGGTCGGAACTATGGCTACACCTTC. The chain recombines TRBV6-2 or TRBV6-3 with TRBJ1-2; D is ambiguous. Germline assignment: CDR1 MNHEY and CDR2 SVGEGT. The CDR3 loop spans 13 amino acids. V was clipped by 11 bases and J by 2 bases, with 15 bases between them.

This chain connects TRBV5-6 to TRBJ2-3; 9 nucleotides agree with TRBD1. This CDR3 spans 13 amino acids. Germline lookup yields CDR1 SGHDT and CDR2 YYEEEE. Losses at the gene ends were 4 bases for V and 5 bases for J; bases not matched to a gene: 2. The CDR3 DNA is TGTGCCAGCAGCCGGGACAGGGAAGATACGCAGTATTTT. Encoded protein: CASSRDREDTQYF.

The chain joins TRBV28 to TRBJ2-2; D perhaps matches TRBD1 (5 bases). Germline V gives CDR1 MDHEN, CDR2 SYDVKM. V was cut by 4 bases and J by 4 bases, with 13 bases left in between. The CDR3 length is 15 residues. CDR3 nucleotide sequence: TGTGCCAGCAGTTCCAGGGTATTGGGCACCGGGGAGCTGTTTTTT. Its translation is CASSSRVLGTGELFF.